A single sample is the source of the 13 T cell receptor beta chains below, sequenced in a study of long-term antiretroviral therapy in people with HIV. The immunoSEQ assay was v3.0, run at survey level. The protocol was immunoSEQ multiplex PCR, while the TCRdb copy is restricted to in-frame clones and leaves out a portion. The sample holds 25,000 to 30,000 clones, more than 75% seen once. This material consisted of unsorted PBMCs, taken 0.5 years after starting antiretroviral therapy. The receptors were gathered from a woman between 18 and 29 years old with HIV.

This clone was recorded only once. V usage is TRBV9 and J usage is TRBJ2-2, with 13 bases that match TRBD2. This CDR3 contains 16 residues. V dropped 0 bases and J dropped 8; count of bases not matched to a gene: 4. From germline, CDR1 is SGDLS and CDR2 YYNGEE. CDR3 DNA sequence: TGTGCCAGCAGCGTAGAGGGACTAGCGGGACGAGGGGAGCTGTTTTTT. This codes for CASSVEGLAGRGELFF.

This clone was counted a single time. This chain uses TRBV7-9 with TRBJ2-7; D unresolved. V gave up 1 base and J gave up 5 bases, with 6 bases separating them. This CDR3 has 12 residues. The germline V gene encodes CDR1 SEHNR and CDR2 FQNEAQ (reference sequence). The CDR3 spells CASSLEVNEQYF. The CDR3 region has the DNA TGTGCCAGCAGCTTAGAGGTGAACGAGCAGTACTTC.

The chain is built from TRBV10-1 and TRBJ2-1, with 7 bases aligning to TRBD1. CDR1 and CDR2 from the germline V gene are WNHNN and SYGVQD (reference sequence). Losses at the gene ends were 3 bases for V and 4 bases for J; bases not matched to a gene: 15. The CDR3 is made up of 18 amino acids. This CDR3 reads CASSDSRQGKVKYNEQFF. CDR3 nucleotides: TGCGCCAGCAGTGATTCAAGACAGGGTAAAGTAAAGTACAATGAGCAGTTCTTC.

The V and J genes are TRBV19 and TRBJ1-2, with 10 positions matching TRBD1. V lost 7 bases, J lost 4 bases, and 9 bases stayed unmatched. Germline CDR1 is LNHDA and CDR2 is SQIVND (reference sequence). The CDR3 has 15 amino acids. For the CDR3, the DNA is TGTGCCAGTATCCCAGCCGGGACAGGGGTCTATGGCTACACCTTC. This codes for CASIPAGTGVYGYTF.

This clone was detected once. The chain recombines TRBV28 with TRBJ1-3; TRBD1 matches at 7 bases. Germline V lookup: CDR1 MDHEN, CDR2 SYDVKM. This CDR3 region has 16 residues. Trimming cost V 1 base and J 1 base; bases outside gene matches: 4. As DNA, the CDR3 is TGTGCCAGCAGTTTATTAACAGGGGTTTCTGGAAACACCATATATTTT. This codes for CASSLLTGVSGNTIYF.

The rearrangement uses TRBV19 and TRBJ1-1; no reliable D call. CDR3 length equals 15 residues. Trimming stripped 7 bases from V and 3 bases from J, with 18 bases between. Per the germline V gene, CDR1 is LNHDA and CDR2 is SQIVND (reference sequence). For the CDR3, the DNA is TGTGCCAGTACCAGATTCGGGGTTCCGGACACTGAAGCTTTCTTT. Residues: CASTRFGVPDTEAFF. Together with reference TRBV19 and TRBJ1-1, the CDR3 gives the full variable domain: DGGITQSPKYLFRKEGQNVTLSCEQNLNHDAMYWYRQDPGQGLRLIYYSQIVNDFQKGDIAEGYSVSREKKESFPLTVTSAQKNPTAFYLCASTRFGVPDTEAFFGQGTRLTVV.

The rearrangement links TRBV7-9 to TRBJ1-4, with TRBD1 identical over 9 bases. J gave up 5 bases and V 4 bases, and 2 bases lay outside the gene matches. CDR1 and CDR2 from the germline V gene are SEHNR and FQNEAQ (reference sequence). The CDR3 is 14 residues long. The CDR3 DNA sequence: TGTGCCAGCAGCTCGGACAGGGGAAATGAAAAACTGTTTTTT. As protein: CASSSDRGNEKLFF.

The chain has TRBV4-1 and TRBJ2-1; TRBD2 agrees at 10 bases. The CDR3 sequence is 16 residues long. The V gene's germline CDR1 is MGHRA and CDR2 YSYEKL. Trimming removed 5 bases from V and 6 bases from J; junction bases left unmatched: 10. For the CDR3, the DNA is TGCGCCAGCAGCTCTAGGACTAGCGGCGGGGCCAATGAGCAGTTCTTC. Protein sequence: CASSSRTSGGANEQFF.

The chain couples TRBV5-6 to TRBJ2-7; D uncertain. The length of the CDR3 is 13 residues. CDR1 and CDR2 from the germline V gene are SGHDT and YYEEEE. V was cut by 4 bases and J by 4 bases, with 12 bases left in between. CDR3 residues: CASSPGRTYEQYF. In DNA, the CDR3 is TGTGCCAGCAGCCCCGGACGAACGTACGAGCAGTACTTC.

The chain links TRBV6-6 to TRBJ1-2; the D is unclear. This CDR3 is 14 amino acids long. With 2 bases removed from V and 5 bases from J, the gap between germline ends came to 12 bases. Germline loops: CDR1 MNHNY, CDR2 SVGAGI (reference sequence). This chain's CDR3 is CASSYRRPGYGYTF. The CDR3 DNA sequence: TGTGCCAGCAGTTACCGGCGGCCGGGGTATGGCTACACCTTC.

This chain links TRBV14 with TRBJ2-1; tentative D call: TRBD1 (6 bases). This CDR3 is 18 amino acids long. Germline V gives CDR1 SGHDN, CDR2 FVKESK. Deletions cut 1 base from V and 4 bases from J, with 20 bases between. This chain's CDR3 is CASSQVTPRGPSYNEQFF. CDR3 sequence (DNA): TGTGCCAGCAGCCAAGTGACCCCCAGGGGACCTTCTTACAATGAGCAGTTCTTC.

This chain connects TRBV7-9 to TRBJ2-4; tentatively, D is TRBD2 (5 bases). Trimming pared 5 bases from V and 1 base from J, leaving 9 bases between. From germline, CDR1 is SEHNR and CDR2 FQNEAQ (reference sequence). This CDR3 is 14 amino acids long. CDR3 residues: CASSDSGAKNIQYF. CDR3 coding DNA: TGTGCCAGCAGCGACTCGGGGGCCAAAAACATTCAGTACTTC.

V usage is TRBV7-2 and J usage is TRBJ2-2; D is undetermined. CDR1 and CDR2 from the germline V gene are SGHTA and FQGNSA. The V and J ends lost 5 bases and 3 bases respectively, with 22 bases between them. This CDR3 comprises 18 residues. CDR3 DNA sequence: TGTGCCAGCAGCCCCGGACGGAGCTCCGTCTCGGACACCGGGGAGCTGTTTTTT. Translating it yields CASSPGRSSVSDTGELFF.